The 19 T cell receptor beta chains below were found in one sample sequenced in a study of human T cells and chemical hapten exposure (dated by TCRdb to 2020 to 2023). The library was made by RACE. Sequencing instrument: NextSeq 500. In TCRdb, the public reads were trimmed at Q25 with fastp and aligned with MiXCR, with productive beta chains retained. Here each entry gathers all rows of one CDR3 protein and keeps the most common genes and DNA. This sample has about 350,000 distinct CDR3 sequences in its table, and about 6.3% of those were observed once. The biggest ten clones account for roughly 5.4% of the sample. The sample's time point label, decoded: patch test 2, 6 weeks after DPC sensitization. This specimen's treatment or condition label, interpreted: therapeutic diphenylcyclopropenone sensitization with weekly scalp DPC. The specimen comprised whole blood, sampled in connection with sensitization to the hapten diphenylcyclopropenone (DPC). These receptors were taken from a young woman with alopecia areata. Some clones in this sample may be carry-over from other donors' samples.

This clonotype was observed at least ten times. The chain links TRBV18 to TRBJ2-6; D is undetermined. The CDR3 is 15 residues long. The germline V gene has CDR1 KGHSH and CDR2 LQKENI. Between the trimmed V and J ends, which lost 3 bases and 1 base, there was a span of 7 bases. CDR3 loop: CASSPMGSGANVLTF. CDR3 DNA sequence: TGTGCCAGCTCACCCATGGGATCTGGGGCCAACGTCCTGACTTTC.

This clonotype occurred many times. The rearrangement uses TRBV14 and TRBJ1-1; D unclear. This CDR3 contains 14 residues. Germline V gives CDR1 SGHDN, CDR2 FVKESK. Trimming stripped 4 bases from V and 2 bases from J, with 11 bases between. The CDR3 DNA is TGTGCCAGCAGCCGACGGGCCCTCAACACTGAAGCTTTCTTT. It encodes CASSRRALNTEAFF.

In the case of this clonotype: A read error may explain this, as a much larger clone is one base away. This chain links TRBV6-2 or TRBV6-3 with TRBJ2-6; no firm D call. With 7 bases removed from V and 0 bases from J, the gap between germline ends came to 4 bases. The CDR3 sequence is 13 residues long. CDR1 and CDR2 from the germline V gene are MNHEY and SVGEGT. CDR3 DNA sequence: TGTGCCAGCACCTACTCTGGGGCCAACGTCCTGACTTTC. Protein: CASTYSGANVLTF.

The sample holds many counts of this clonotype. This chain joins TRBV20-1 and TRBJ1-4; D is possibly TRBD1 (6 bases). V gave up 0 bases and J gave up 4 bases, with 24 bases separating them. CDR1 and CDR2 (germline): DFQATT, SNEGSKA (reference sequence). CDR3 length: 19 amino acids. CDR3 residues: CSARDLLTFWGQGNEKLFF. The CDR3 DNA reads TGCAGTGCTAGAGACCTATTGACATTCTGGGGGCAGGGTAATGAAAAACTGTTTTTT.

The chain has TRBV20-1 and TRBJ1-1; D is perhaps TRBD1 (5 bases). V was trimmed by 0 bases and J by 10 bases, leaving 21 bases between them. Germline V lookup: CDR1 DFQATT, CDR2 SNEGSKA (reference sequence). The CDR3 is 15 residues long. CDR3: CSARDHDIQPGGAFF. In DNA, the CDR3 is TGCAGTGCTAGAGATCATGACATCCAGCCCGGGGGAGCTTTCTTT.

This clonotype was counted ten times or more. For the CDR3, the DNA is TGTGCCAGCAGCCCGACAATAAACTATGGCTACACCTTC. It yields the protein CASSPTINYGYTF. This chain links TRBV12-3 or TRBV12-4 with TRBJ1-2, with no clear D. V was cut by 6 bases and J by 2 bases, with 10 bases left in between. This CDR3 has 13 amino acids.

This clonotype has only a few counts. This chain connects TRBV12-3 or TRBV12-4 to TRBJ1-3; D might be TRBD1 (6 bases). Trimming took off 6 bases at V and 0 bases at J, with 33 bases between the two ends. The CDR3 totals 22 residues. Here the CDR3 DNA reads TGTGCCAGCAGCCCGGGAGTGGGGACAACTCTCGTTACCAGACCCTCTGGAAACACCATATATTTT. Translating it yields CASSPGVGTTLVTRPSGNTIYF.

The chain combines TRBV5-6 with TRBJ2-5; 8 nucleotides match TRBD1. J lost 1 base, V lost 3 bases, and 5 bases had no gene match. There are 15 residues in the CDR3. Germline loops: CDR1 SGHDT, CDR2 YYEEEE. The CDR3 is CASSWTGKPQETQYF. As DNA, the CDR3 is TGTGCCAGCAGCTGGACAGGGAAACCCCAAGAGACCCAGTACTTC.

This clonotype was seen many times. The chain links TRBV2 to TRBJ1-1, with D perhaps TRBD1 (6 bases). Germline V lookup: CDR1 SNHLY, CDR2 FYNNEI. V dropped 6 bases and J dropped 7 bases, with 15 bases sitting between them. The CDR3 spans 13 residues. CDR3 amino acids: CASSAGEYVEAFF. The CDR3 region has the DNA TGTGCCAGCAGCGCAGGGGAGTACGTTGAAGCTTTCTTT.

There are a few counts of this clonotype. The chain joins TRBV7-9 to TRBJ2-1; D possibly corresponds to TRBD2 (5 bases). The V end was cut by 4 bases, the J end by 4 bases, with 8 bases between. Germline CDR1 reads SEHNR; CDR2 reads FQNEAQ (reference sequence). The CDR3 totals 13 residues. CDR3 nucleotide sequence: TGTGCCAGCAGCTCGGACTTGTACAATGAGCAGTTCTTC. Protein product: CASSSDLYNEQFF.

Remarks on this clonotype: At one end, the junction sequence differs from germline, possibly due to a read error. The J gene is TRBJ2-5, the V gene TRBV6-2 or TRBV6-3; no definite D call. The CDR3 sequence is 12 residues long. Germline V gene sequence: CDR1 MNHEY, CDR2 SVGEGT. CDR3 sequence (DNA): TGTGTCAGCAATTATCCCGTGGAGACCCAGTACTTC. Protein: CVSNYPVETQYF.

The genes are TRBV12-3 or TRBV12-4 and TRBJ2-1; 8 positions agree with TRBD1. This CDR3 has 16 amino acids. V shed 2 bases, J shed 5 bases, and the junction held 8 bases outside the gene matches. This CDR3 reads CASSLPQGAPHNEQFF. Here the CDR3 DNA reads TGTGCCAGCAGTTTACCGCAGGGGGCCCCACACAATGAGCAGTTCTTC.

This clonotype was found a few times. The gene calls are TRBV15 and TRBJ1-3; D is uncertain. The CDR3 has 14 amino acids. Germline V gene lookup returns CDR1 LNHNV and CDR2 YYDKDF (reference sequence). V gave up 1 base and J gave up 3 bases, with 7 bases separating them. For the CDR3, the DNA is TGTGCCACCAGCAGAGTGGCGGTTGGAAACACCATATATTTT. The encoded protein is CATSRVAVGNTIYF.

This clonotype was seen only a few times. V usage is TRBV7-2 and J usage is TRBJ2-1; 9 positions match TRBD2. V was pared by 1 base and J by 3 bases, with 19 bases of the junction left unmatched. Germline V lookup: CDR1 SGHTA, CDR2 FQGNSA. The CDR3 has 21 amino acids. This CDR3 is CASSLGPPAGGLLGGYNEQFF. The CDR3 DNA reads TGTGCCAGCAGCTTAGGCCCCCCAGCGGGGGGTCTACTTGGGGGCTACAATGAGCAGTTCTTC.

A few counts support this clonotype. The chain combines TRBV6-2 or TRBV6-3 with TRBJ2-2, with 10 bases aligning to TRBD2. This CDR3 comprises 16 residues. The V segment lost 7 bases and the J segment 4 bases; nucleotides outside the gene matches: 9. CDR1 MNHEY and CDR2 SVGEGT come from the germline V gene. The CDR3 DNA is TGTGCCAGCACCAGGATCGGGACTAGCGTCACCGGGGAGCTGTTTTTT. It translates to CASTRIGTSVTGELFF.

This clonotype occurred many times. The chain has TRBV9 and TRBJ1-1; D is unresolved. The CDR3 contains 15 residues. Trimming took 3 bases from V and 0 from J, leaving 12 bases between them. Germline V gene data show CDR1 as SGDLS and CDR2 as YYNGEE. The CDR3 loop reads CASSETPEMNTEAFF. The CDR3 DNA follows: TGTGCCAGCAGCGAGACTCCGGAGATGAACACTGAAGCTTTCTTT. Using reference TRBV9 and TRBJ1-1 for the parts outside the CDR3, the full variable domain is DSGVTQTPKHLITATGQRVTLRCSPRSGDLSVYWYQQSLDQGLQFLIQYYNGEERAKGNILERFSAQQFPDLHSELNLSSLELGDSALYFCASSETPEMNTEAFFGQGTRLTVV.

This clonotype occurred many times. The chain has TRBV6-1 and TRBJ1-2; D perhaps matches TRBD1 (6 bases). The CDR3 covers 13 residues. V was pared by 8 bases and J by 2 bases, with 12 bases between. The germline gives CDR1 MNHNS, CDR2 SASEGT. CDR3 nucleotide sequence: TGTGCCAGCCGGACAGAACTAAACTATGGCTACACCTTC. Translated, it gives CASRTELNYGYTF.

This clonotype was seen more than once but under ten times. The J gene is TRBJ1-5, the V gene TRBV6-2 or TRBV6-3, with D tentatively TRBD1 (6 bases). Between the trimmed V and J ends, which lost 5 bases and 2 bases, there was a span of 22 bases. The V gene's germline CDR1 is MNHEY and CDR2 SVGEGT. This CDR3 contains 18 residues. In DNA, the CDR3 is TGTGCCAGCAGTGTCCCAGTTGGGGGGGCGTCTGGCAATCAGCCCCAGCATTTT. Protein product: CASSVPVGGASGNQPQHF.

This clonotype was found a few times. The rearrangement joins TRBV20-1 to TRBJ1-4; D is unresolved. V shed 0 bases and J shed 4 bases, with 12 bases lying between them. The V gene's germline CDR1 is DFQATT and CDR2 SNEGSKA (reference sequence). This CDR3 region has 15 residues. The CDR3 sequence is CSARDLSGNNEKLFF. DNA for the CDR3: TGCAGTGCTAGAGATCTGTCGGGGAATAATGAAAAACTGTTTTTT.